These 25 T cell receptor beta chains share one sample of origin, sequenced in a study of blood T cell repertoires in COVID-19. Repertoires were generated with immunoSEQ multiplex PCR, while TCRdb's copy carries only in-frame clones and drops some. Here the sample spans 200,000 to 300,000 clones, just under 85% being singletons. The sequenced material came from peripheral blood. Every receptor here comes from a woman older than 75 with acute or convalescent COVID-19.

The chain joins TRBV5-1 to TRBJ2-3; D might be TRBD2 (5 bases). The V end was cut by 4 bases, the J end by 1 base, with 13 bases between. Looked up from germline, CDR1 is SGHRS and CDR2 is YFSETQ. There are 15 residues in the CDR3. CDR3 protein: CASSTTAEGTDTQYF. As DNA, the CDR3 is TGCGCCAGCAGCACAACTGCGGAGGGCACAGATACGCAGTATTTT.

CDR3 DNA: TGTGCCAGCTCACCGTACAGCGGGGGTGAGCAGTTCTTC. Translating it yields CASSPYSGGEQFF. The chain combines TRBV18 with TRBJ2-1, with 8 nucleotides matching TRBD2. The CDR3 has 13 amino acids. Germline trimming cut 3 bases from V and 9 bases from J; bases unmatched to any gene: 4. CDR1 and CDR2 (germline): KGHSH, LQKENI.

The genes are TRBV18 and TRBJ2-5; D gene uncertain. The germline V gene encodes CDR1 KGHSH and CDR2 LQKENI. CDR3 length: 15 residues. V was shortened by 1 base and J by 5 bases, with 14 bases between the two germline ends. This chain's CDR3 is CASSPLRGLVETQYF. The CDR3 DNA reads TGTGCCAGCTCACCACTCAGAGGCTTGGTTGAGACCCAGTACTTC. The full variable domain, with the rest looked up from reference TRBV18 and TRBJ2-5, is NAGVMQNPRHLVRRRGQEARLRCSPMKGHSHVYWYRQLPEEGLKFMVYLQKENIIDESGMPKERFSAEFPKEGPSILRIQQVVRGDSAAYFCASSPLRGLVETQYFGPGTRLLVL.

The chain is built from TRBV27 and TRBJ1-2, with D uncertain. The V gene's germline CDR1 is MNHEY and CDR2 SMNVEV (reference sequence). The CDR3 loop spans 10 amino acids. V was trimmed by 5 bases and J by 8 bases, leaving 6 bases between them. CDR3 coding DNA: TGTGCCAGCAGTGAGTGCGGCTACACCTTC. This translates into CASSECGYTF.

V gene TRBV5-1 combines with J gene TRBJ1-6; D is ambiguous. Germline CDR1 and CDR2: SGHRS and YFSETQ. The CDR3 is 14 residues long. Between the trimmed V and J ends, which lost 0 bases and 4 bases, there was a span of 5 bases. The CDR3, as DNA: TGCGCCAGCAGCTTGGAACAGTATAATTCACCCCTCCACTTT. It specifies CASSLEQYNSPLHF.

This sequence joins TRBV5-1 and TRBJ1-2, with D hard to call. The CDR3 sequence is 14 residues long. Trimming removed 1 base from V and 4 bases from J, with 11 bases in between. CDR1 and CDR2 (germline): SGHRS, YFSETQ. CDR3 loop: CASSLWASRYGYTF. The CDR3, as DNA: TGCGCCAGCAGCTTGTGGGCGTCCCGCTATGGCTACACCTTC.

The rearrangement uses TRBV14 and TRBJ2-1; D uncertain. This CDR3 region has 16 residues. Trimming shortened V by 0 bases and J by 6 bases, and 15 bases separated the two germline ends. CDR1 SGHDN and CDR2 FVKESK come from the germline V gene. The CDR3 region is CASSQDPSAQTNEQFF. The CDR3 DNA follows: TGTGCCAGCAGCCAAGATCCCAGCGCACAAACCAATGAGCAGTTCTTC.

In its sample, this clone was seen a few times. The chain is built from TRBV7-2 and TRBJ2-7, with 10 bases identical to TRBD1. The V gene end was trimmed by 1 base and the J gene end by 3 bases; junction bases not matched to a gene: 6. The CDR3 has 16 amino acids. Germline CDR1 is SGHTA and CDR2 is FQGNSA. CDR3 amino acids: CASSLVWTGGNYEQYF. The CDR3 DNA reads TGTGCCAGCAGCTTAGTTTGGACAGGGGGTAACTACGAGCAGTACTTC.

This rearrangement joins TRBV6-6 to TRBJ2-7; perhaps TRBD1 as D (5 bases). Germline CDR1 reads MNHNY; CDR2 reads SVGAGI (reference sequence). This CDR3 is 14 amino acids long. V was pared by 3 bases and J by 3 bases, with 12 bases between. CDR3 residues: CASSYSDTYYEQYF. In nucleotides, the CDR3 is TGTGCCAGCAGTTATTCGGACACCTACTACGAGCAGTACTTC.

This clone turned up a few times. This chain uses TRBV9 with TRBJ2-5; TRBD2 agrees at 12 bases. The trim removed 0 bases at V and 3 bases at J, leaving 12 bases unmatched. The V gene's germline CDR1 is SGDLS and CDR2 YYNGEE. The CDR3 spans 19 residues. The CDR3 region has the DNA TGTGCCAGCAGCGTAGTGGCCGGACTAGCGGGGAGATGGGAAGAGACCCAGTACTTC. Its protein is CASSVVAGLAGRWEETQYF.

The chain links TRBV2 to TRBJ2-1, with 8 bases aligning to TRBD2. V trimming: 7 bases; J trimming: 5 bases; junction bases outside the gene matches: 7. This CDR3 region has 14 residues. Per the germline V gene, CDR1 is SNHLY and CDR2 is FYNNEI. The CDR3 DNA reads TGTGCCAGCAAGAGGTTAGCGGGGCACAATGAGCAGTTCTTC. Its protein is CASKRLAGHNEQFF.

J is TRBJ2-3 and V is TRBV7-6; 8 positions match TRBD2. This CDR3 has 17 residues. The germline CDR1 and CDR2 sequences are SGHVS and FNYEAQ. The junction had 14 bases not matched to a gene; V was cut back by 3 bases and J by 6 bases. The CDR3 DNA is TGTGCCAGCAGCTTCCTCCGACTAGCGTCCGGGGTTGATACGCAGTATTTT. Protein sequence: CASSFLRLASGVDTQYF.

The chain combines TRBV2 with TRBJ2-1; 14 bases match TRBD2. The CDR3 consists of 14 residues. Germline trimming cut 8 bases from V and 9 bases from J; bases unmatched to any gene: 6. CDR1 is SNHLY and CDR2 is FYNNEI in the germline V gene. The chain's CDR3 is CASGTGLAGAEQFF. CDR3 DNA: TGTGCCAGCGGAACGGGACTAGCGGGAGCTGAGCAGTTCTTC.

The count of this clone is one. This chain uses TRBV5-4 with TRBJ2-7; 7 positions agree with TRBD2. There are 13 residues in the CDR3. The ends lost 0 bases at V and 7 bases at J; junction bases unmatched: 4. Per the germline V gene, CDR1 is SGHNT and CDR2 is YYREEE (reference sequence). The CDR3 DNA follows: TGTGCCAGCAGCTTGGCGTGGGGAGGGGAGCAGTACTTC. Residues: CASSLAWGGEQYF.

The chain is built from TRBV19 and TRBJ1-3, with D uncertain. V gave up 5 bases and J gave up 2 bases, with 16 bases separating them. Germline assignment: CDR1 LNHDA and CDR2 SQIVND (reference sequence). The CDR3 is made up of 16 amino acids. CDR3 region: CASSPLGEPAGNTIYF. The CDR3 nucleotides are TGTGCCAGTAGTCCTCTCGGGGAGCCGGCTGGAAACACCATATATTTT.

There are a few counts of this clone. The chain joins TRBV7-2 to TRBJ1-1; possibly TRBD1 for D (5 bases). The CDR3 is 16 amino acids. Germline values: CDR1 SGHTA, CDR2 FQGNSA. V shed 2 bases and J shed 7 bases, with 20 bases lying between them. The CDR3 bases are TGTGCCAGCAGCTTATTAGGGGTCGGGGGTGGCGGTGAAGCTTTCTTT. Its protein product is CASSLLGVGGGGEAFF.

This clone was seen a handful of times. This chain connects TRBV3-1 (or the pseudogene TRBV3-2) to TRBJ2-3; 8 bases match TRBD1. Germline lookup yields CDR1 LGHDT and CDR2 YNNKEL (reference sequence). The CDR3 is 18 amino acids. V lost 5 bases and J lost 3; bases outside the gene matches: 16. The CDR3 spells CASSTRRQGARTTDTQYF. CDR3 DNA: TGTGCCAGCAGCACGCGTCGCCAGGGGGCAAGAACAACAGATACGCAGTATTTT.

CDR3 in DNA: TGTGCCAGCAGTTTATCCCCGGACAGGGGGAAAGGCTATGGCTACACCTTC. The encoded protein is CASSLSPDRGKGYGYTF. The rearrangement uses TRBV27 and TRBJ1-2; 10 bases line up with TRBD1. Germline CDR1 MNHEY, CDR2 SMNVEV (reference sequence). Trimming took 0 bases from V and 4 from J; bases not matched to a gene: 8. The CDR3 runs 17 residues.

This rearrangement joins TRBV4-1 to TRBJ2-5; TRBD2 aligns across 12 bases. V lost 1 base to trimming and J lost 5 bases; unmatched junction nucleotides: 11. Germline V CDR1 and CDR2: MGHRA, YSYEKL. This CDR3 is built from 18 residues. The CDR3: CASSQATSGGTTHETQYF. The DNA for the CDR3 is TGCGCCAGCAGCCAAGCGACTAGCGGGGGCACCACCCACGAGACCCAGTACTTC.

The chain employs TRBV5-1 and TRBJ2-1; 14 nucleotides agree with TRBD2. Germline CDR1 is SGHRS and CDR2 is YFSETQ. This CDR3 region has 15 residues. With V trimmed by 4 bases and J by 6 bases, 3 bases remained unmatched. The CDR3: CASSQGLAGVNEQFF. CDR3 nucleotide sequence: TGCGCCAGCAGCCAGGGACTAGCGGGGGTCAATGAGCAGTTCTTC.

This chain uses TRBV19 with TRBJ2-2; a possible D gene is TRBD2 (6 bases). CDR1 is LNHDA, CDR2 SQIVND, per germline (reference sequence). This CDR3 is built from 16 residues. The V end was cut by 0 bases, the J end by 7 bases, with 15 bases between. The CDR3: CASSIEAGLPRGELFF. For the CDR3, the DNA is TGTGCCAGTAGTATAGAAGCCGGACTACCGCGCGGGGAGCTGTTTTTT.

The chain recombines TRBV7-8 with TRBJ1-4; 9 bases map to TRBD1. This CDR3 region has 14 residues. Germline V lookup: CDR1 SGHVS, CDR2 FQNEAQ. V lost 5 bases to trimming and J lost 8 bases; unmatched junction nucleotides: 6. This CDR3 is CASSPGQGREKLFF. The CDR3 DNA follows: TGTGCCAGCAGCCCAGGACAGGGGAGGGAAAAACTGTTTTTT.

The J gene is TRBJ1-1, the V gene TRBV19, with D possibly matching TRBD1 (6 bases). Germline V CDR1 and CDR2: LNHDA, SQIVND (reference sequence). V was pared by 0 bases and J by 1 base, with 15 bases between. This CDR3 has 17 residues. CDR3 nucleotide sequence: TGTGCCAGTAGTATAGATTCGTTGGGGACAAGGAACACTGAAGCTTTCTTT. It codes for CASSIDSLGTRNTEAFF.

In DNA form, the CDR3 reads TGCGCCAGCAGTTTTTCAGGGGCCAACACTGAAGCTTTCTTT. Translated: CASSFSGANTEAFF. The chain links TRBV5-1 to TRBJ1-1; TRBD1 is a possible D gene (6 bases). Germline-derived CDR1 and CDR2 are SGHRS and YFSETQ. V shed 5 bases and J shed 2 bases, with 13 bases lying between them. This CDR3 is built from 14 residues. Full variable domain (rest looked up from reference TRBV5-1 and TRBJ1-1): KAGVTQTPRYLIKTRGQQVTLSCSPISGHRSVSWYQQTPGQGLQFLFEYFSETQRNKGNFPGRFSGRQFSNSRSEMNVSTLELGDSALYLCASSFSGANTEAFFGQGTRLTVV.

CDR3 sequence (DNA): TGTGCCAGCAGCTTGGCGGCGGGTGGAAACACCATATATTTT. Protein: CASSLAAGGNTIYF. This chain joins TRBV5-6 and TRBJ1-3; D remains ambiguous. This CDR3 contains 14 residues. Germline CDR1 SGHDT, CDR2 YYEEEE. With 0 bases removed from V and 3 bases from J, the gap between germline ends came to 7 bases. The full variable domain, rest sourced from reference TRBV5-6 and TRBJ1-3, is DAGVTQSPTHLIKTRGQQVTLRCSPKSGHDTVSWYQQALGQGPQFIFQYYEEEERQRGNFPDRFSGHQFPNYSSELNVNALLLGDSALYLCASSLAAGGNTIYFGEGSWLTVV.